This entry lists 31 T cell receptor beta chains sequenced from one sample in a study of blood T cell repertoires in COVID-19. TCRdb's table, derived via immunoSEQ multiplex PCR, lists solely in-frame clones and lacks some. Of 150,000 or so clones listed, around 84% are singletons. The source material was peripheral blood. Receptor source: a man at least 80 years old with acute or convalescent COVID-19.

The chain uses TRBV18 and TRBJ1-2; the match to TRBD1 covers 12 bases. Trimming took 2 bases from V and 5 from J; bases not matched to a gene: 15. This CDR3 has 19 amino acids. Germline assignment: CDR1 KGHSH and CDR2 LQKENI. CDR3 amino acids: CASSPSSISGTGGLYGYTF. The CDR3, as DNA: TGTGCCAGCTCACCATCCTCAATCTCCGGGACAGGGGGCTTATATGGCTACACCTTC.

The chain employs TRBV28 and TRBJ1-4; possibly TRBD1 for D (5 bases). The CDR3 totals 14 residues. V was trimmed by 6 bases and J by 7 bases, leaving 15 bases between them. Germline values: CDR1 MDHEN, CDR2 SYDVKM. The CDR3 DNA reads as TGTGCCAGCAGGTCGCCAGGGCGTATTGAAAAACTGTTTTTT. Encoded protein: CASRSPGRIEKLFF.

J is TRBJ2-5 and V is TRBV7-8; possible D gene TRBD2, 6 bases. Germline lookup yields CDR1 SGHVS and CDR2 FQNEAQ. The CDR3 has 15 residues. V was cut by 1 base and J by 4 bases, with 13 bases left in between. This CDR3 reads CASSLEAWRGETQYF. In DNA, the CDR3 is TGTGCCAGCAGCTTAGAGGCTTGGCGGGGAGAGACCCAGTACTTC.

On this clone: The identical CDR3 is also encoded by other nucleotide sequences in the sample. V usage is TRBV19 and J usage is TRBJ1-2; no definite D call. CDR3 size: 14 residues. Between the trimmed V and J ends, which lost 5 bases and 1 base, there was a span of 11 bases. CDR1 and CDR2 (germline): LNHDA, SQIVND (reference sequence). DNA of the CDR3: TGTGCCAGTAGTCCTCCTGCCGGTAACTATGGCTACACCTTC. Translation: CASSPPAGNYGYTF.

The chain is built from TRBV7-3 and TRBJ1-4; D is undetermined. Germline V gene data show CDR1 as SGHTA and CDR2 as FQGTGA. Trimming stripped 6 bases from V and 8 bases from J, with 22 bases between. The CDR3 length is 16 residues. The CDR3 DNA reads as TGTGCCAGCAGTTCATGGTTAGTATTCCCCTGGGAAAAACTGTTTTTT. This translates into CASSSWLVFPWEKLFF.

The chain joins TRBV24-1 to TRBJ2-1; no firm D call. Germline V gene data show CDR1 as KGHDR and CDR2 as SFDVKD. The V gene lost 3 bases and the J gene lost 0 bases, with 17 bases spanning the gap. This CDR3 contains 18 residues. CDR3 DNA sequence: TGTGCCACCAGTGATCCGCAATCGTCCTCGAGCTCCTACAATGAGCAGTTCTTC. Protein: CATSDPQSSSSSYNEQFF.

Here the CDR3 reads CASSESRAAGNTIYF. In DNA form, the CDR3 reads TGTGCCAGCAGTGAAAGCAGAGCGGCTGGAAACACCATATATTTT. This chain connects TRBV6-1 to TRBJ1-3; D gene uncertain. The V end lost 2 bases, the J end lost 2 bases, and 10 bases lay between the germline ends. Germline CDR1 reads MNHNS; CDR2 reads SASEGT. This CDR3 comprises 15 residues.

The CDR3 DNA reads as TGTGCCAGCAGAATGGGACAGTACACTGAAGCTTTCTTT. Its translation is CASRMGQYTEAFF. The gene calls are TRBV5-6 and TRBJ1-1; TRBD1 aligns across 7 bases. V dropped 5 bases and J dropped 3; count of bases not matched to a gene: 4. This CDR3 is 13 amino acids long. Germline CDR1 reads SGHDT; CDR2 reads YYEEEE.

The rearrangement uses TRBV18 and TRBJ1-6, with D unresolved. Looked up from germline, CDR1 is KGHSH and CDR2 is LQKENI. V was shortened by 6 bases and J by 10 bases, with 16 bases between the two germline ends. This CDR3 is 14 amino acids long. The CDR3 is CASSASQSRSPLHF. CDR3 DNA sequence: TGTGCCAGCTCCGCCAGCCAATCGAGGTCACCCCTCCACTTT.

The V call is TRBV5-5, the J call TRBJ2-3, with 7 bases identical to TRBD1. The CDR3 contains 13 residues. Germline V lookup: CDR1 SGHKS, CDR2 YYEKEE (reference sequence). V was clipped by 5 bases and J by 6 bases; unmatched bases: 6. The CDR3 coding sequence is TGTGCCAGCAGGAGACAGGGAACGGATACGCAGTATTTT. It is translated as CASRRQGTDTQYF.

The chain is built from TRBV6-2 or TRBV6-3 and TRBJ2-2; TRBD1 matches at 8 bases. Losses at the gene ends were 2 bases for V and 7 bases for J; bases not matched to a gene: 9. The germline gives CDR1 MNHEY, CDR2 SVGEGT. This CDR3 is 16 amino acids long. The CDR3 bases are TGTGCCAGCAGTTACGGCCGGACAGGGTCGATCGGGGAGCTGTTTTTT. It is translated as CASSYGRTGSIGELFF.

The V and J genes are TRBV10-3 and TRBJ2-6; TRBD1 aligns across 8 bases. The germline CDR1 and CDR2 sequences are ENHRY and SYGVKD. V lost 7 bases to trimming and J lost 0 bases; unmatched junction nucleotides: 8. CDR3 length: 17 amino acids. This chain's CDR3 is CAINTGTGGSGANVLTF. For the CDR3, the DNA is TGTGCCATCAATACCGGGACAGGCGGCTCTGGGGCCAACGTCCTGACTTTC.

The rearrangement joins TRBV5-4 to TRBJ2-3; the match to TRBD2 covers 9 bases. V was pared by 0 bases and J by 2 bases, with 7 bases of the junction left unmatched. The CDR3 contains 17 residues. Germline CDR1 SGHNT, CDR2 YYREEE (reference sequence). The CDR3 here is CASSLEWGGGDTDTQYF. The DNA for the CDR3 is TGTGCCAGCAGCTTGGAATGGGGCGGGGGGGACACAGATACGCAGTATTTT. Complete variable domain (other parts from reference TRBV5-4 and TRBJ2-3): ETGVTQSPTHLIKTRGQQVTLRCSSQSGHNTVSWYQQALGQGPQFIFQYYREEENGRGNFPPRFSGLQFPNYSSELNVNALELDDSALYLCASSLEWGGGDTDTQYFGPGTRLTVL.

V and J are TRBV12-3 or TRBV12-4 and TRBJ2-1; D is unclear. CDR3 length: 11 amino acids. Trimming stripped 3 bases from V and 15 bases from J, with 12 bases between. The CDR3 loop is CASSFLGGRFF. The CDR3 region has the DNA TGTGCCAGCAGTTTCCTTGGTGGGCGGTTCTTC.

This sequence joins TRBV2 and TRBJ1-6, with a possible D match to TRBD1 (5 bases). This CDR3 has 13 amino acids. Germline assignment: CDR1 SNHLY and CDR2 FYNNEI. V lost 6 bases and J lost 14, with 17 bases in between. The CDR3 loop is CASSSSGGTTLHF. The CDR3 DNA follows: TGTGCCAGCAGCTCCTCGGGGGGGACGACCCTCCACTTT.

The CDR3 protein is CASSKGHPNTEAFF. CDR3 bases: TGTGCCAGTAGTAAGGGACACCCGAACACTGAAGCTTTCTTT. The rearrangement links TRBV19 to TRBJ1-1; D possibly corresponds to TRBD1 (6 bases). CDR3 length equals 14 residues. CDR1 and CDR2 from the germline V gene are LNHDA and SQIVND (reference sequence). Deletions cut 4 bases from V and 1 base from J, with 10 bases between.

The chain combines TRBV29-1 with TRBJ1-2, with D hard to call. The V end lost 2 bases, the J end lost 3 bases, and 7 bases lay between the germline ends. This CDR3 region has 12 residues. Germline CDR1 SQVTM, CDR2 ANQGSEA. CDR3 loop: CSVELVDYGYTF. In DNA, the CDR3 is TGCAGCGTTGAATTGGTAGACTATGGCTACACCTTC.

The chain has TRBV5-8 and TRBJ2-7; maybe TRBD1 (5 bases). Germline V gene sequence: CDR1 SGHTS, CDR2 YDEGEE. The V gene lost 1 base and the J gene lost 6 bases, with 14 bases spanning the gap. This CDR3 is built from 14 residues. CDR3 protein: CASSLTWRRGEQYV. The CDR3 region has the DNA TGTGCCAGCAGCTTGACATGGAGAAGGGGCGAGCAGTACGTC.

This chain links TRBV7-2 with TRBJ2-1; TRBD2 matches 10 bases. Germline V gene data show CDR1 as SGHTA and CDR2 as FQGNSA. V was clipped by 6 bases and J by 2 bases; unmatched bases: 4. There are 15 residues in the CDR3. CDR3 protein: CASRLAGSPYNEQFF. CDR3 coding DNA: TGTGCCAGCAGACTAGCGGGGAGCCCCTACAATGAGCAGTTCTTC.

For the CDR3, the DNA is TGCGCCAGCAGCCAAGAGTTCGGACAGCGGAAGACCCAGTACTTC. Residues: CASSQEFGQRKTQYF. The genes are TRBV4-3 and TRBJ2-5, with D maybe TRBD1 (6 bases). Germline V gives CDR1 LGHNA, CDR2 YSLEER. The CDR3 contains 15 residues. Trimming removed 0 bases at V and 6 bases at J, with 14 bases between.

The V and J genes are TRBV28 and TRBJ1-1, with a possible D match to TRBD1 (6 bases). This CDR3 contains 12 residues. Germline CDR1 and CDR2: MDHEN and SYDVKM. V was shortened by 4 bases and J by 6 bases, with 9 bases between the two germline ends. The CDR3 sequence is CASSWTVPEAFF. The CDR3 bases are TGTGCCAGCAGTTGGACAGTTCCTGAAGCTTTCTTT.

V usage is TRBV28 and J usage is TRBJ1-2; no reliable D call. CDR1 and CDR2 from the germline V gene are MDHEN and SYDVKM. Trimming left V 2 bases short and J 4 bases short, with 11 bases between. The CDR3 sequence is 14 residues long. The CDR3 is CASSLPDKIYGYTF. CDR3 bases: TGTGCCAGCAGTTTACCTGACAAGATCTATGGCTACACCTTC.

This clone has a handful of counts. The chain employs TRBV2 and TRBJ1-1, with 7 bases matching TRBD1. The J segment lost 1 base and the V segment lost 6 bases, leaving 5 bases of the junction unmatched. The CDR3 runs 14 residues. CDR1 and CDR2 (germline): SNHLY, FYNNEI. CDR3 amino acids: CASRADRTNTEAFF. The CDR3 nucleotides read TGTGCCAGCAGGGCGGACAGGACGAACACTGAAGCTTTCTTT.

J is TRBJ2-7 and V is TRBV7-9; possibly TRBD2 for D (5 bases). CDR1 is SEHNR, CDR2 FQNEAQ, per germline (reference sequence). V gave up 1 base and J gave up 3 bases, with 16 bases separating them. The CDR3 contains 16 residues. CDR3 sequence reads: CASSLEGEYYLYEQYV. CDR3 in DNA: TGTGCCAGCAGCTTAGAGGGAGAGTACTACCTCTACGAGCAGTACGTC.

CDR3 in amino acids: CASSLGGQESYGYTF. Written as DNA, the CDR3 is TGCGCCAGCAGCTTGGGGGGACAGGAGTCCTATGGCTACACCTTC. The rearrangement joins TRBV5-1 to TRBJ1-2; TRBD1 matches at 8 bases. The J segment lost 4 bases and the V segment lost 0 bases, leaving 5 bases of the junction unmatched. This CDR3 has 15 residues. The germline V gene has CDR1 SGHRS and CDR2 YFSETQ.

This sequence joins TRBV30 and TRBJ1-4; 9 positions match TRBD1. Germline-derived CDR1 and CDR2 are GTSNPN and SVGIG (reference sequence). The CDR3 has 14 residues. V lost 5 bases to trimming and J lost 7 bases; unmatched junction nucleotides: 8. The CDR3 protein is CAWEPGQGGEKLFF. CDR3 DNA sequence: TGTGCCTGGGAACCGGGACAGGGAGGTGAAAAACTGTTTTTT.

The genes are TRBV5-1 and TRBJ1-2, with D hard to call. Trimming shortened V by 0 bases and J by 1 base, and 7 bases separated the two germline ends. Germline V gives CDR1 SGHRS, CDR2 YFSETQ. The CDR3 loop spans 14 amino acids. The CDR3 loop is CASSLVVSNYGYTF. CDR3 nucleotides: TGCGCCAGCAGCTTGGTGGTCAGTAACTATGGCTACACCTTC.

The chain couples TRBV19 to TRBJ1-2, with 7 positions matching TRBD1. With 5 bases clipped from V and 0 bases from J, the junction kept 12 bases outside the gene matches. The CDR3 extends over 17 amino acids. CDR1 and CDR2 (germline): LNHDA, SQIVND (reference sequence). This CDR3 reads CASSSDRVVSANYGYTF. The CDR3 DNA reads TGTGCCAGTAGTTCAGACAGGGTAGTGTCGGCTAACTATGGCTACACCTTC.

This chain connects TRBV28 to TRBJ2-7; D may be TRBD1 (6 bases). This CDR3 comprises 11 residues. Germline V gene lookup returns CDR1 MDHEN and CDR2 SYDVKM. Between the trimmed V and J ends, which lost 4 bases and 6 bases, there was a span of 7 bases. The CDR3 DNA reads TGTGCCAGCAGTTCGACAGGCGAGCAGTACGTC. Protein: CASSSTGEQYV.

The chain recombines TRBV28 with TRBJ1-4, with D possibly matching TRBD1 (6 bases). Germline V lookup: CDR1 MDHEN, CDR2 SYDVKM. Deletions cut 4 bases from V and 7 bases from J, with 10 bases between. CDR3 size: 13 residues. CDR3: CASSSGQREKLFF. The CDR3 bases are TGTGCCAGCAGTTCGGGACAACGTGAAAAACTGTTTTTT.

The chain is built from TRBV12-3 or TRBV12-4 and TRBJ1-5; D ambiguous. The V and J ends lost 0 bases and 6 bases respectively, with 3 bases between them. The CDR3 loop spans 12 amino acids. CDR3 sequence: CASSLAGQPQHF. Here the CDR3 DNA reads TGTGCCAGCAGTTTAGCCGGTCAGCCCCAGCATTTT.